This TCR beta chain was found in a study of T cells in Graves' hyperthyroidism and ophthalmopathy. Newly diagnosed hyperthyroidism, duration under 2 months, in patients aged 18 to 65. The diagnoses drew upon clinical symptoms, serum thyroxine and TRAb, thyroid ultrasound and orbital computed tomography. Regions amplified from RNA transcripts were the TCR beta CDR3 regions. During a first-round RT-PCR of the TCR CDR3, the HTBI primer set was used. In TCRdb, the multiplex PCR reads were re-called with MiXCR into one record per CDR3 protein. In the table there are nearly 600,000 distinct CDR3 sequences, over 11% of which are singletons. Points from the study as a whole: Most thyroid clonotypes that were expanded above 0.001 also turned up in blood.

This CDR3 region has 14 residues. Germline CDR1 reads LNHDA; CDR2 reads SQIVND (reference sequence). The junction had 5 bases not matched to a gene; V was cut back by 6 bases and J by 5 bases. On this clonotype itself: The antigen is not known.

This rearrangement joins TRBV19 to TRBJ2-5, with TRBD1 matching over 11 bases. The sample consisted of blood. This TCR was recovered from a woman younger than 45 with Graves' hyperthyroidism that later progressed to Graves' ophthalmopathy. CDR3: CASRDRGRGETQYF. CDR3 coding DNA: TGTGCCAGTAGGGACAGGGGGCGCGGGGAGACCCAGTACTTC.